A single sample gave rise to the 17 T cell receptor beta chains below, sequenced in a study of blood T cell repertoires in COVID-19. TCRdb keeps only in-frame clones here, not all; method: immunoSEQ multiplex PCR. The sample lists 400,000 to 550,000 clones, about 89% seen once, with 4% to 4.5% in the top ten. Sequenced: peripheral blood. The receptors originated from a woman younger than 45 with acute or convalescent COVID-19.

The chain links TRBV5-1 to TRBJ2-3; 13 positions match TRBD2. V gave up 2 bases and J gave up 1 base; unmatched junction bases: 7. Germline CDR1 reads SGHRS; CDR2 reads YFSETQ. CDR3 size: 18 residues. CDR3 nucleotides: TGCGCCAGCAGCTTCGGGCGACTAGCGGGGGGCGGCACAGATACGCAGTATTTT. Translating it yields CASSFGRLAGGGTDTQYF.

V gene TRBV19 combines with J gene TRBJ2-1, with 11 bases aligning to TRBD2. V dropped 3 bases and J dropped 4; count of bases not matched to a gene: 2. CDR1 and CDR2 from the germline V gene are LNHDA and SQIVND (reference sequence). The CDR3 loop spans 15 amino acids. The CDR3 loop is CASSMGLAAYNEQFF. The CDR3 DNA sequence: TGTGCCAGTAGTATGGGACTAGCGGCTTACAATGAGCAGTTCTTC.

The V gene is TRBV20-1, the J gene TRBJ2-5, with 8 bases matching TRBD1. The CDR3 sequence is 14 residues long. Per germline, CDR1 DFQATT and CDR2 SNEGSKA (reference sequence). The trim removed 3 bases at V and 5 bases at J, leaving 8 bases unmatched. CDR3 nucleotide sequence: TGCAGTGCTAGTGACCAGGACAGGGATGAGACCCAGTACTTC. Translated: CSASDQDRDETQYF.

This clone was picked up one time. The chain recombines TRBV30 with TRBJ1-2, with 9 bases that match TRBD1. Unmatched junction bases numbered 9, after V lost 3 bases and J lost 1 base. Per germline, CDR1 GTSNPN and CDR2 SVGIG (reference sequence). This CDR3 spans 16 amino acids. The CDR3 sequence: CAWRQKPGQGNYGYTF. The CDR3 DNA is TGTGCCTGGAGACAGAAACCGGGACAGGGTAACTATGGCTACACCTTC.

This rearrangement joins TRBV19 to TRBJ2-7; the match to TRBD1 covers 7 bases. This CDR3 is built from 12 residues. With 7 bases clipped from V and 7 bases from J, the junction kept 7 bases outside the gene matches. From germline, CDR1 is LNHDA and CDR2 SQIVND (reference sequence). CDR3 loop: CASTGGFGEQYF. The CDR3 region has the DNA TGTGCCAGTACAGGGGGATTCGGAGAGCAGTACTTC. Full variable domain (missing parts from reference TRBV19 and TRBJ2-7): DGGITQSPKYLFRKEGQNVTLSCEQNLNHDAMYWYRQDPGQGLRLIYYSQIVNDFQKGDIAEGYSVSREKKESFPLTVTSAQKNPTAFYLCASTGGFGEQYFGPGTRLTVT.

The J gene is TRBJ2-3, the V gene TRBV24-1, with D perhaps matching TRBD2 (6 bases). The V and J ends lost 0 bases and 5 bases respectively, with 14 bases between them. CDR3 size: 16 residues. Germline V CDR1 and CDR2: KGHDR, SFDVKD. In nucleotides, the CDR3 is TGTGCCACCAGTGATTTGTCGGGTAGGAGGGGAGATACGCAGTATTTT. Translated: CATSDLSGRRGDTQYF.

The chain links TRBV28 to TRBJ1-5; tentatively, D is TRBD1 (5 bases). Trimming pared 3 bases from V and 7 bases from J, leaving 13 bases between. The CDR3 contains 14 residues. Germline assignment: CDR1 MDHEN and CDR2 SYDVKM. In nucleotides, the CDR3 is TGTGCCAGCAGTTTTTCAGGGAATGGCCAGCCCCAGCATTTT. Translating gives CASSFSGNGQPQHF.

This clone showed up just a few times. The V call is TRBV4-1, the J call TRBJ1-5; TRBD1 might be the D (6 bases). Trimming took off 2 bases at V and 4 bases at J, with 15 bases between the two ends. Germline V gene data show CDR1 as MGHRA and CDR2 as YSYEKL. CDR3 size: 16 residues. The CDR3 DNA reads TGCGCCAGCAGCCAACAGGGGCCGGGGGGAAATCAGCCCCAGCATTTT. Residues: CASSQQGPGGNQPQHF.

In its sample, this clone was seen a few times. This chain connects TRBV18 to TRBJ1-5; no firm D call. The germline V gene has CDR1 KGHSH and CDR2 LQKENI. The germline V and J ends were trimmed by 2 bases and 2 bases, with 10 bases remaining between them. CDR3 length equals 15 residues. The CDR3 here is CASSPGPGGNQPQHF. DNA for the CDR3: TGTGCCAGCTCACCAGGGCCCGGGGGCAATCAGCCCCAGCATTTT.

The chain recombines TRBV7-9 with TRBJ2-7; 8 bases are a match to TRBD1. The germline V gene encodes CDR1 SEHNR and CDR2 FQNEAQ (reference sequence). The CDR3 extends over 14 amino acids. J gave up 5 bases and V 5 bases, and 8 bases lay outside the gene matches. The CDR3 nucleotides are TGTGCCAGCAGCAAGGACAGGGCGATCGACGAGCAGTACTTC. Translated: CASSKDRAIDEQYF.

The genes are TRBV5-1 and TRBJ1-1; TRBD1 matches 9 bases. Germline V gene sequence: CDR1 SGHRS, CDR2 YFSETQ. Germline trimming cut 4 bases from V and 2 bases from J; bases unmatched to any gene: 15. There are 18 residues in the CDR3. This CDR3 is CASSPTIQTGGGNTEAFF. In DNA, the CDR3 is TGCGCCAGCAGCCCCACTATACAGACAGGGGGAGGAAACACTGAAGCTTTCTTT.

The rearrangement links TRBV6-5 to TRBJ1-1, with TRBD1 matching over 11 bases. Looked up from germline, CDR1 is MNHEY and CDR2 is SVGAGI. The junction had 12 bases not matched to a gene; V was cut back by 8 bases and J by 7 bases. The CDR3 has 15 amino acids. The CDR3 loop reads CASDRTDRGPGEAFF. DNA for the CDR3: TGTGCCAGCGATAGAACGGACAGGGGGCCGGGTGAAGCTTTCTTT.

This chain connects TRBV2 to TRBJ1-5; 8 bases line up with TRBD1. In germline, CDR1 is SNHLY, CDR2 FYNNEI. CDR3 length equals 15 residues. V was pared by 6 bases and J by 4 bases, with 8 bases of the junction left unmatched. Here the CDR3 reads CASRETGQDNQPQHF. CDR3 coding DNA: TGTGCCAGCAGGGAGACGGGACAGGATAATCAGCCCCAGCATTTT.

The table lists this clone with a count of one. The V call is TRBV6-5, the J call TRBJ2-3; 11 bases fit TRBD2. The germline CDR1 and CDR2 sequences are MNHEY and SVGAGI. V lost 5 bases and J lost 3; bases outside the gene matches: 4. There are 15 residues in the CDR3. CDR3 DNA: TGTGCCAGCAGTCAGCTAGCGGGGGGAACAGATACGCAGTATTTT. Its translation is CASSQLAGGTDTQYF.

This chain uses TRBV7-6 with TRBJ1-2, with 9 nucleotides matching TRBD1. CDR1 and CDR2 from the germline V gene are SGHVS and FNYEAQ. There are 17 residues in the CDR3. The junction had 15 bases not matched to a gene; V was cut back by 2 bases and J by 8 bases. The CDR3 nucleotides read TGTGCCAGCAGCTTAACAGTCGAACAGGGGGCAAACACGGGCTACACCTTC. It encodes CASSLTVEQGANTGYTF.

The chain joins TRBV21-1 to TRBJ2-5; whether TRBD2, the table's D call, matches the DNA was not checked. TRBV21-1 is a listed pseudogene. This CDR3 has 18 amino acids. The CDR3 loop reads CASRKGKRGPSWKETQYF. As DNA, the CDR3 is TGTGCCAGCAGAAAGGGAAAGCGGGGGCCAAGTTGGAAAGAGACCCAGTACTTC.

The CDR3, as DNA: TGTGCCAGCAGCTTATCTGTTTCAGTTAATGAAAAACTGTTTTTT. Its translation is CASSLSVSVNEKLFF. The rearrangement uses TRBV7-9 and TRBJ1-4, with D unclear. The CDR3 length is 15 residues. Trimming stripped 2 bases from V and 4 bases from J, with 11 bases between. Looked up from germline, CDR1 is SEHNR and CDR2 is FQNEAQ (reference sequence).